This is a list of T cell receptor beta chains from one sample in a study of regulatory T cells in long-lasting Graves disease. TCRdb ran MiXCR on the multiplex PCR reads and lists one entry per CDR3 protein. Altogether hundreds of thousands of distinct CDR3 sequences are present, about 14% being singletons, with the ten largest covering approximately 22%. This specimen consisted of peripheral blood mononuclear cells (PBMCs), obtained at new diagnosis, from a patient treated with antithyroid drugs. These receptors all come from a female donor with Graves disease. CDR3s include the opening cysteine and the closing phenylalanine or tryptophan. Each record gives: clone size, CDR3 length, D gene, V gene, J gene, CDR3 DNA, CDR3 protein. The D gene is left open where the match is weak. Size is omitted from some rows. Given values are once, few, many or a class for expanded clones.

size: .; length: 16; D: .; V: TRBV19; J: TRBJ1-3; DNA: TGTGCCAGCAGACCTTCTCGGACAGCAGTTCTCTGGAATTATAATTTT; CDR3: CASRPSRTAVLWNYNF
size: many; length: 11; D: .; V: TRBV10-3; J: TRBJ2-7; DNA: TGTGCCATCAGCGCGATGGGGGAGCAGTACTTC; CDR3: CAISAMGEQYF
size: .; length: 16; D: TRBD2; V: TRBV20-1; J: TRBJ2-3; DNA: TGCAGTGCTAGAGACTACCTTAGCGGGAGAACAGATACGCAGTATTTT; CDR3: CSARDYLSGRTDTQYF
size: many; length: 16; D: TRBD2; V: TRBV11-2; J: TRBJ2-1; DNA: TGTGCCAGCAGCTTAGACAGCGGGAGAACCTACAATGAGCAGTTCTTC; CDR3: CASSLDSGRTYNEQFF
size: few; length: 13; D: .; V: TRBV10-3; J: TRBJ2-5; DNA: TGTGCCATCAGTGACCGATTCCAAGAGACCCAGTACTTC; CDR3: CAISDRFQETQYF
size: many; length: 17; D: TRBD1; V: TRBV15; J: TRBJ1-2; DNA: TGTGCCACCAGCAGAGGGACAGGGAGAGGACTTTACTATGGCTACACCTTC; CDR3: CATSRGTGRGLYYGYTF
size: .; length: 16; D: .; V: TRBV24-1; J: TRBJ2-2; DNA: TGTGCCACCAGTGGCGGGGAACTCACAGGACCCGGGGAGCTGTTTTTT; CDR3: CATSGGELTGPGELFF
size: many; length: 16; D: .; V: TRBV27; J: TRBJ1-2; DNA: TGTGCCAGCAGTTTCAATGGGGGGGCGCGGGACTATGGCTACACCTTC; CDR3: CASSFNGGARDYGYTF
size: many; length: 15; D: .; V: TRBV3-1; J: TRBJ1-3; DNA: TGTGCCAGCAGCCAGGTATACCGCTCTGGAAACACCATATATTTT; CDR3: CASSQVYRSGNTIYF
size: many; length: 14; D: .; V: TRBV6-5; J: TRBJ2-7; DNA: TGTGCCAGCAGTTACGGGACACTATCCTACGAGCAGTACTTC; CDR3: CASSYGTLSYEQYF
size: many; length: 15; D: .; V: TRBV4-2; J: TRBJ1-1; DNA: TGTGCCAGCAGCCAAGGACCTACAGGGAACACTGAAGCTTTCTTT; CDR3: CASSQGPTGNTEAFF
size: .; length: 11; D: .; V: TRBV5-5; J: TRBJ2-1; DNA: TGTGCCAGCAGCGCGAGACCTAAGCAGTTCTTC; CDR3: CASSARPKQFF
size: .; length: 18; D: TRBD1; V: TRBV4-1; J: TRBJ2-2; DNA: TGCGCCAGCAGCCAACCGAGGGGACGGACAGGGGGTTTCGGGGAGCTGTTTTTT; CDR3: CASSQPRGRTGGFGELFF
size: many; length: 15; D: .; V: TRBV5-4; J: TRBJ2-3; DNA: TGTGCCAGGTCCGAGGGTCCTGGAAGGACAGATACGCAGTATTTT; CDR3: CARSEGPGRTDTQYF
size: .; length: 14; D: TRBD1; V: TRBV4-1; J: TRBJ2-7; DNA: TGCGCCAGCAGCCAAGAGGGACAGGGGAACGAGCAGTACTTC; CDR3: CASSQEGQGNEQYF
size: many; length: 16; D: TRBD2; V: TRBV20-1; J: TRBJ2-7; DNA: TGCAGTGCTACTCCCGGACTAGCGGGCCAGTTACGAAAGCAGTACTTC; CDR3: CSATPGLAGQLRKQYF
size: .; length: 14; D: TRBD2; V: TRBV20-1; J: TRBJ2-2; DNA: TGCAGTGCCCCTCAAGCGGGAGGTAGCGGGGAGCTGTTTTTT; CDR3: CSAPQAGGSGELFF
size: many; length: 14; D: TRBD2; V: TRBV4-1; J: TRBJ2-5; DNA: TGCGCCAGCAGCCAAGTGGGACTAGGAGAGACCCAGTACTTC; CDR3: CASSQVGLGETQYF
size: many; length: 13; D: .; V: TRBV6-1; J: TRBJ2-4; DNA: TGTGCCACCGCGACAGTAGCCAAAAACATTCAGTACTTC; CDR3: CATATVAKNIQYF
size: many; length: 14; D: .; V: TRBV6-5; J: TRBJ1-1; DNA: TGTGCCAGCAGTTACGGAGAGGGAAGCACTGAAGCTTTCTTT; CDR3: CASSYGEGSTEAFF
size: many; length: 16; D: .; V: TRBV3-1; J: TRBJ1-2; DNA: TGTGCCAGCAGCCAAGTGACGGCAGGGGCTAACTATGGCTACACCTTC; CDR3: CASSQVTAGANYGYTF
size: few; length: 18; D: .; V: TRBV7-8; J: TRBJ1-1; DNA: TGTGCCTCCCAAGAGGGGCGGGGGCGTTTTGACCAAAACACTGAAGCTTTCTTT; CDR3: CASQEGRGRFDQNTEAFF
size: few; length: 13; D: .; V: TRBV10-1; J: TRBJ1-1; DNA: TGCGCCAGCTTTAAGGGAGGGAACACTGAAGCTTTCTTT; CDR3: CASFKGGNTEAFF
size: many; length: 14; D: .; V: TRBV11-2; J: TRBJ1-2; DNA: TGTGCCAGCAGCTTAGATACAGGGTACTATGGCTACACCTTC; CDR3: CASSLDTGYYGYTF
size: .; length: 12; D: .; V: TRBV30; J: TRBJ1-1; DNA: TGTGCCTGGAGTGCAAAAACAGTTGAAGCTTTCTTT; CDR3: CAWSAKTVEAFF
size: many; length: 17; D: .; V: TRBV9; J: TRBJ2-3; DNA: TGTGCCAGCAGCCACCTTGGATCCAGAAAAGAGACAGATACGCAGTATTTT; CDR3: CASSHLGSRKETDTQYF
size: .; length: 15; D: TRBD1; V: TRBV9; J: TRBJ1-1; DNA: TGTGCCAGCAGCGAGGGACAGGGCGTAAACACTGAAGCTTTCTTT; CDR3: CASSEGQGVNTEAFF
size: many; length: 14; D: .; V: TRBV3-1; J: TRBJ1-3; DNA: TGTGCCAGCAGCCATGTCCAGGGGAGAAACACCATATATTTT; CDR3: CASSHVQGRNTIYF
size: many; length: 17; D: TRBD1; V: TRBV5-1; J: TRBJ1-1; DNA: TGCGCCAGCAGCAGGACCGGGACAGGGACCGAGAACACTGAAGCTTTCTTT; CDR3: CASSRTGTGTENTEAFF
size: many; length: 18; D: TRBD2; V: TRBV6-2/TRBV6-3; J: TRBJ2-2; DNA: TGTGCCAGCAGTTACTCGCCCGGGACTAGGAGTGCCACCGGGGAGCTGTTTTTT; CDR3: CASSYSPGTRSATGELFF
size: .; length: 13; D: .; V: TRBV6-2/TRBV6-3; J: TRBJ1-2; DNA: TGTGCCAGCAGTTACCGCAGGGGTGAGGGCTACACCTTC; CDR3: CASSYRRGEGYTF
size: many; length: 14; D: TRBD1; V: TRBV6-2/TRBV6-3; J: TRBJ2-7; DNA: TGTGCCAGCAGTTGGGACAGTCTTTCTTCCGAGCAGTACTTC; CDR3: CASSWDSLSSEQYF
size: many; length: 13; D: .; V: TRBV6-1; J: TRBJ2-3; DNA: TGTGCCTCCTCGGCCAATCAGGCAGATACGCAGTATTTT; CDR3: CASSANQADTQYF
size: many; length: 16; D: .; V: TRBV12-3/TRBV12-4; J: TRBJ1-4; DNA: TGTGCCAGCAGTTTGGGGACGGAGGGGACTAATGAAAAACTGTTTTTT; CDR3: CASSLGTEGTNEKLFF
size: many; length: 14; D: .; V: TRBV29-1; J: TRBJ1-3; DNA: TGCAGCGTTTCAACGGTAATCTCTGGAAACACCATATATTTT; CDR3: CSVSTVISGNTIYF
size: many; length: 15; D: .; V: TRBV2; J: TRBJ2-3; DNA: TGTGCCAGCAGCTTAATGGGGGGGGCCACAGATACGCAGTATTTT; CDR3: CASSLMGGATDTQYF
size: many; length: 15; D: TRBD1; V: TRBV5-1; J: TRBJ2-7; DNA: TGCGCCAGCAGCTTGGTGGTGACAGGGAGCTACGAGCAGTACTTC; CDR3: CASSLVVTGSYEQYF
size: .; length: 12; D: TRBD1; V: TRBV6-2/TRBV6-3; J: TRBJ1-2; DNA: TGTGCCAGCGGTAAGCTGGGACAGGCACGGACCTTC; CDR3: CASGKLGQARTF
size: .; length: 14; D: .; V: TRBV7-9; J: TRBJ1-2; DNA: TGTGCCAGCAGATCGGACCCAATAATCTATGGCTACACCTTC; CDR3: CASRSDPIIYGYTF
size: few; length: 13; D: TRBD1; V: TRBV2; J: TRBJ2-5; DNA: TGTGCCAGCTCCGGGACAGCCAAAGAGACCCAGTACTTC; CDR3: CASSGTAKETQYF
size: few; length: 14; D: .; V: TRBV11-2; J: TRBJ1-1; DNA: TGTGCCAGCAGCCCATTTCAGGTTGTGACAGAAGCTTTCTTT; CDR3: CASSPFQVVTEAFF
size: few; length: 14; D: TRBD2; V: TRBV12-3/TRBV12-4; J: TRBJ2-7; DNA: TGTGCCAGCAGCCTGGGAGGGCCGAGGGGCGAGCAGTACTTC; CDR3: CASSLGGPRGEQYF
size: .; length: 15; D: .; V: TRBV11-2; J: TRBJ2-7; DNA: TGTGCCAGCAGCGCGGGACTTCCCATGAGGCACGAGCAGTACTTC; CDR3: CASSAGLPMRHEQYF
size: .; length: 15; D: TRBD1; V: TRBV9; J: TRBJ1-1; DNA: TGTGCCAGCAGCGCCGGACAGGGGATGAACACTGAAGCTTTCTTT; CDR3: CASSAGQGMNTEAFF
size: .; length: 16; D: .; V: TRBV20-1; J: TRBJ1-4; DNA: TGCAGTGCTAGTTGGCCCCCGGGAGCCCGGGGCGAAAAACTGTTTTTT; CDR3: CSASWPPGARGEKLFF
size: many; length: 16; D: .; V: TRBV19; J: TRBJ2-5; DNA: TGTGCCAGTTCAGATCGGGGGGCGGTAAATCAAGAGACCCAGTACTTC; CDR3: CASSDRGAVNQETQYF
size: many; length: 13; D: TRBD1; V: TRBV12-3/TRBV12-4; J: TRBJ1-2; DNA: TGTGCCAGCAGTTACAGGGGTTGGTATGGCTACACCTTC; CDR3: CASSYRGWYGYTF
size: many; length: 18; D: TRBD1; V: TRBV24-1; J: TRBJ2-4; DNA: TGTGCCACCGAAGGTGTAGACAGGGGGTCCCTAGCCAAAAACATTCAGTACTTC; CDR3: CATEGVDRGSLAKNIQYF
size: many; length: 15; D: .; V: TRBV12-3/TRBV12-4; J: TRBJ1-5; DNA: TGTGCCAGCAGCCAAAGGCCAGGGCTATGGCAGCCCCAGCATTTT; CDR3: CASSQRPGLWQPQHF
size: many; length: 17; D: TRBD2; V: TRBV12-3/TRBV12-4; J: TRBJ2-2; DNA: TGTGCCAGCAGTTTCGGTAGCGGGAGGGCAAGAACCGGGGAGCTGTTTTTT; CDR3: CASSFGSGRARTGELFF
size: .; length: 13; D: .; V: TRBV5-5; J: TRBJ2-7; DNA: TGTGCCAGCAGCTCCTTCATCAATTACGAGCAGTACTTC; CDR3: CASSSFINYEQYF
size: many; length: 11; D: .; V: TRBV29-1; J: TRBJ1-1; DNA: TGCAGCGTCATGGGGGGGCGCGGAGCTTTCTTT; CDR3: CSVMGGRGAFF
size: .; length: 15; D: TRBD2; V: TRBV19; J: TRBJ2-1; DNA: TGTGCCAGTAGTATTCCTAGCGGGAGGTCCGATGAGCAGTTCTTC; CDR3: CASSIPSGRSDEQFF
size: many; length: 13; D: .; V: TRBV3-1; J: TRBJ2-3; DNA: TGTGCCAGCAGCCAAGATTTAATAGATACGCAGTATTTT; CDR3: CASSQDLIDTQYF
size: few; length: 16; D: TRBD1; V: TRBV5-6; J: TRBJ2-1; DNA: TGTGCCAGCAAAGACAGGGTGGGGTCCCCCTACAATGAGCAGTTCTTC; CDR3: CASKDRVGSPYNEQFF
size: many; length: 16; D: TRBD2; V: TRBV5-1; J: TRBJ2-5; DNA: TGCGCCAGCAGCGGGTCAGGACTAGCGGGGGGAGAGACCCAGTACTTC; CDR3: CASSGSGLAGGETQYF
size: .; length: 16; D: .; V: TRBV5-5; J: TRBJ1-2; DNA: TGTGCCAGCAGCTTGTTTCGGGACACAGCTAACTATGGCTACACCTTC; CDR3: CASSLFRDTANYGYTF